Detailed here is one T cell receptor beta chain. The length of the CDR3 is 15 residues. After removal of 5 bases from V and 3 bases from J, the junction contained 6 bases not matched to a gene. Germline CDR1 reads LNHNV; CDR2 reads YYDKDF (reference sequence). In the original analysis: Nucleated cell counts were estimated from reference gene primer amplification. Method: immunoSEQ multiplex PCR; TCRdb's copy keeps in-frame clones and lacks some. V, J and clone size are taken as reported in that table, and D and trimming were inferred from the DNA itself. There are about 140,000 clones in the sample; over 60% occur only once, and roughly 13% lies in the top ten. These data belong to a study of blood T cell repertoires in COVID-19. Background on the study: The study drew acute and convalescent COVID-19 samples from the United States, Italy and Spain. T cells, B-cell-depleted T cells, or PBMCs supplied cDNA or gDNA.

This clonotype was sampled from a man aged 80 or over with acute or convalescent COVID-19. This chain joins TRBV15 and TRBJ2-2, with TRBD1 identical over 7 bases. Material: peripheral blood. The CDR3: CATSFGTAYTGELFF. The CDR3 DNA is TGTGCCACCAGCTTTGGGACAGCTTACACCGGGGAGCTGTTTTTT.